The 18 T cell receptor beta chains below were found in one sample sequenced in a study of neoadjuvant anti-PD-1 for oral cavity cancer. Generated by immunoSEQ multiplex PCR, the TCRdb table keeps only in-frame clones and is missing some. The table shows about 13,000 clones, with roughly 70% occurring only once. Regarding time point: after neoadjuvant nivolumab, at surgical resection. The sample consisted of PBMCs, taken after nivolumab (anti-PD-1) treatment. These receptors originate from a person aged 40-85 years with oral cavity squamous cell carcinoma.

This chain connects TRBV30 to TRBJ1-5; D not resolved. V dropped 0 bases and J dropped 1 base, with 10 bases sitting between them. Germline loops: CDR1 GTSNPN, CDR2 SVGIG (reference sequence). This CDR3 comprises 15 residues. CDR3 nucleotides: TGTGCCTGGAGTGTACCGGGGAACAGCAATCAGCCCCAGCATTTT. It encodes CAWSVPGNSNQPQHF.

The gene calls are TRBV5-1 and TRBJ2-1; TRBD2 is a possible D gene (5 bases). The length of the CDR3 is 14 residues. V was shortened by 8 bases and J by 3 bases, with 15 bases between the two germline ends. Germline CDR1 reads SGHRS; CDR2 reads YFSETQ. The CDR3 loop reads CASSDARDYNEQFF. The CDR3 nucleotides are TGCGCCAGTAGCGATGCGAGGGACTACAATGAGCAGTTCTTC.

This chain links TRBV6-1 with TRBJ1-1, with D perhaps matching TRBD1 (6 bases). The CDR3 has 13 residues. V lost 4 bases and J 1 base, leaving 7 bases between the germline ends. From germline, CDR1 is MNHNS and CDR2 SASEGT. The CDR3 DNA follows: TGTGCCAGCAGTGCACAGGGGAACACTGAAGCTTTCTTT. Translating gives CASSAQGNTEAFF.

The chain links TRBV11-2 to TRBJ2-7; 9 bases fit TRBD1. In germline, CDR1 is SGHAT, CDR2 FQNNGV. The CDR3 consists of 16 residues. With 4 bases clipped from V and 3 bases from J, the junction kept 10 bases outside the gene matches. The CDR3 DNA sequence: TGTGCCAGCAGCTCCCTCCGGGACAGGGTAATCTACGAGCAGTACTTC. Its protein is CASSSLRDRVIYEQYF.

This rearrangement joins TRBV10-1 to TRBJ1-3; D is perhaps TRBD1 (6 bases). V was clipped by 4 bases and J by 2 bases, with 12 bases between them. The CDR3 consists of 15 residues. The germline gives CDR1 WNHNN, CDR2 SYGVQD (reference sequence). The chain's CDR3 is CASSAGRGAGNTIYF. For the CDR3, the DNA is TGCGCCAGCAGTGCGGGCAGGGGAGCTGGAAACACCATATATTTT.

This clone was counted a single time. The chain is built from TRBV6-6 and TRBJ1-1, with 7 bases that match TRBD1. The V segment lost 7 bases and the J segment 7 bases; nucleotides outside the gene matches: 3. Germline V gene lookup returns CDR1 MNHNY and CDR2 SVGAGI (reference sequence). CDR3 length equals 11 residues. CDR3 in DNA: TGTGCCAGCATTACAGGGGTTGAAGCTTTCTTT. It yields the protein CASITGVEAFF.

J is TRBJ2-7 and V is TRBV28, with D perhaps given as TRBD1 or TRBD2 (5 bases each). CDR1 and CDR2 from the germline V gene are MDHEN and SYDVKM. This CDR3 comprises 15 residues. V lost 6 bases to trimming and J lost 5 bases, with 20 bases between them. In nucleotides, the CDR3 is TGTGCCAGCAGGCAACCGGGACGTAGCAACGACGAGCAGTACTTC. Translated, it gives CASRQPGRSNDEQYF.

This clone was seen a handful of times. V and J are TRBV7-2 and TRBJ2-5; D gene ambiguous. The CDR3 extends over 13 amino acids. Germline CDR1 and CDR2: SGHTA and FQGNSA. Trimming took 1 base from V and 7 from J, leaving 10 bases between them. CDR3 DNA: TGTGCCAGCAGCTTAGGTAGCTCGGGGACCCAGTACTTC. It yields the protein CASSLGSSGTQYF.

The chain uses TRBV14 and TRBJ2-3; D is undetermined. Trimming took off 0 bases at V and 2 bases at J, with 6 bases between the two ends. CDR1 is SGHDN and CDR2 is FVKESK in the germline V gene. This CDR3 spans 14 amino acids. The CDR3 spells CASSQEDYTDTQYF. CDR3 DNA: TGTGCCAGCAGCCAAGAGGATTACACAGATACGCAGTATTTT.

This clone has only a few counts. Here the CDR3 reads CAIRDVGDEQYF. CDR3 nucleotide sequence: TGTGCCATCAGGGACGTTGGGGACGAGCAGTACTTC. The rearrangement joins TRBV10-3 to TRBJ2-7; D call uncertain. The V gene's germline CDR1 is ENHRY and CDR2 SYGVKD. This CDR3 has 12 residues. The V and J ends lost 6 bases and 5 bases respectively, with 11 bases between them.

The rearrangement joins TRBV7-2 to TRBJ1-2; the D is unclear. V lost 6 bases to trimming and J lost 5 bases, with 16 bases between them. Germline CDR1 is SGHTA and CDR2 is FQGNSA. This CDR3 contains 14 residues. The CDR3 DNA is TGTGCCAGCAGTTCAGACCTCTTGAGATATGGCTACACCTTC. This encodes CASSSDLLRYGYTF.

This chain connects TRBV7-6 to TRBJ2-2; 8 bases agree with TRBD1. The V and J ends lost 0 bases and 5 bases, in that order; junction bases with no gene match: 8. Germline lookup yields CDR1 SGHVS and CDR2 FNYEAQ. CDR3 length equals 17 residues. CDR3 sequence reads: CASSLATATGGTGELFF. CDR3 in DNA: TGTGCCAGCAGCTTAGCGACGGCTACAGGGGGGACCGGGGAGCTGTTTTTT.

This clone was detected once. The genes are TRBV7-2 and TRBJ2-5; D gene uncertain. There are 12 residues in the CDR3. The germline V gene encodes CDR1 SGHTA and CDR2 FQGNSA. The V end was cut by 3 bases, the J end by 3 bases, with 5 bases between. Written as DNA, the CDR3 is TGTGCCAGCAGCTTCCTGGAAGAGACCCAGTACTTC. Translating it yields CASSFLEETQYF.

The chain uses TRBV11-2 and TRBJ2-3; TRBD2 matches 15 bases. V dropped 3 bases and J dropped 4; count of bases not matched to a gene: 2. Germline V gene lookup returns CDR1 SGHAT and CDR2 FQNNGV. There are 16 residues in the CDR3. CDR3 in amino acids: CASSFGLAGGADTQYF. The CDR3 DNA is TGTGCCAGCAGCTTTGGACTAGCGGGAGGGGCAGATACGCAGTATTTT.

This chain joins TRBV30 and TRBJ1-4, with a weak D call TRBD1 (5 bases). The CDR3 is 12 residues long. Germline loops: CDR1 GTSNPN, CDR2 SVGIG (reference sequence). Trimming took off 3 bases at V and 8 bases at J, with 10 bases between the two ends. DNA of the CDR3: TGTGCCTGGAGCCCAGGGAACGAAAAACTGTTTTTT. The encoded protein is CAWSPGNEKLFF.

The genes are TRBV28 and TRBJ2-7; D call uncertain. The germline V gene encodes CDR1 MDHEN and CDR2 SYDVKM. This CDR3 region has 13 residues. V was cut by 5 bases and J by 2 bases, with 10 bases left in between. The CDR3 nucleotides are TGTGCCAGCAGTAATACAAACGCCTACGAGCAGTACTTC. This encodes CASSNTNAYEQYF.

The J gene is TRBJ2-1, the V gene TRBV25-1; TRBD2 might be the D (7 bases). The V and J ends lost 3 bases and 8 bases respectively, with 11 bases between them. This CDR3 spans 13 amino acids. Germline V lookup: CDR1 MGHDK, CDR2 SYGVNS. The CDR3 sequence is CASSDGGLDEQFF. The CDR3 region has the DNA TGTGCCAGCAGTGACGGGGGGCTGGATGAGCAGTTCTTC.

This chain uses TRBV28 with TRBJ2-1; D possibly corresponds to TRBD2 (7 bases). V shed 1 base and J shed 5 bases, with 12 bases lying between them. This CDR3 region has 15 residues. Germline CDR1 and CDR2: MDHEN and SYDVKM. Here the CDR3 reads CASSLYRAGDNEQFF. The CDR3 nucleotides are TGTGCCAGCAGTTTATACAGGGCGGGAGACAATGAGCAGTTCTTC.